The next 26 T cell receptor beta chains were all read from a single sample in a study of cytomegalovirus exposure and HLA in healthy donors. 13 Jbeta primers and 60 Vbeta primers were used for the PCR. Assay: immunoSEQ multiplex PCR; the TCRdb copy retains only in-frame clones and omits some. The data hold 150,000 to 200,000 clones, with approximately 86% observed a single time. The sequencing input was PBMCs. All receptors come from a woman younger than 30 in good health and CMV-seronegative.

The gene calls are TRBV5-8 and TRBJ1-5, with 8 positions matching TRBD1. The length of the CDR3 is 15 residues. CDR1 and CDR2 from the germline V gene are SGHTS and YDEGEE. V trimming: 4 bases; J trimming: 5 bases; junction bases outside the gene matches: 8. This chain's CDR3 is CASSRTGRGYQPQHF. CDR3 DNA: TGTGCCAGCAGCCGGACAGGGCGGGGGTATCAGCCCCAGCATTTT.

Note on this clone: One end of the junction does not line up with germline, which may come from a read error. The J gene is TRBJ1-2, the V gene TRBV7-9; D perhaps matches TRBD1 (5 bases). Germline CDR1 reads SEHNR; CDR2 reads FQNEAQ (reference sequence). The CDR3 length is 13 residues. CDR3 sequence (DNA): TGTTCCAGCAGCTTGGCGACGGGGGATGGCTACACCTTC. Amino acid sequence: CSSSLATGDGYTF.

J is TRBJ1-1 and V is TRBV14, with 7 bases lining up with TRBD1. The CDR3 is made up of 13 amino acids. J lost 11 bases, V lost 3 bases, and 9 bases had no gene match. Germline CDR1 is SGHDN and CDR2 is FVKESK. This CDR3 is CASSQSLDRAAFF. The CDR3 DNA is TGTGCCAGCAGCCAGTCGCTCGACAGGGCGGCTTTCTTT.

The V call is TRBV18, the J call TRBJ2-3; 7 bases are a match to TRBD1. This CDR3 contains 17 residues. V was clipped by 5 bases and J by 0 bases; unmatched bases: 11. Looked up from germline, CDR1 is KGHSH and CDR2 is LQKENI. The CDR3 loop reads CASSSGTDYSSTDTQYF. The CDR3 DNA reads TGTGCCAGCTCATCCGGGACAGACTATTCTAGCACAGATACGCAGTATTTT.

V gene TRBV30 combines with J gene TRBJ1-1, with D maybe TRBD1 (5 bases). This CDR3 is built from 12 residues. Looked up from germline, CDR1 is GTSNPN and CDR2 is SVGIG (reference sequence). Trimming took off 3 bases at V and 4 bases at J, with 9 bases between the two ends. The CDR3 protein is CAWSLGGTEAFF. For the CDR3, the DNA is TGTGCCTGGAGCCTCGGGGGCACTGAAGCTTTCTTT.

This rearrangement joins TRBV5-1 to TRBJ2-5, with D perhaps matching TRBD1 (6 bases). There are 15 residues in the CDR3. Germline lookup yields CDR1 SGHRS and CDR2 YFSETQ. Trimming removed 5 bases at V and 5 bases at J, with 19 bases between. The chain's CDR3 is CASRPLTGLGETQYF. The CDR3, as DNA: TGCGCCAGCAGACCGTTGACAGGTCTTGGGGAGACCCAGTACTTC.

The chain is built from TRBV27 and TRBJ2-5; 13 bases fit TRBD2. CDR3 size: 16 residues. The trim removed 6 bases at V and 5 bases at J, leaving 9 bases unmatched. Germline CDR1 and CDR2: MNHEY and SMNVEV (reference sequence). This CDR3 reads CASSRLAGGFEETQYF. The CDR3 DNA is TGTGCCAGCAGCAGACTAGCGGGGGGTTTTGAGGAGACCCAGTACTTC.

J is TRBJ2-5 and V is TRBV2; D perhaps matches TRBD1 (5 bases). This CDR3 region has 12 residues. CDR1 and CDR2 (germline): SNHLY, FYNNEI. V was pared by 6 bases and J by 5 bases, with 10 bases between. The CDR3 DNA follows: TGTGCCAGCAGGCTAGGGGCTGAGACCCAGTACTTC. It is translated as CASRLGAETQYF.

The rearrangement links TRBV7-2 to TRBJ1-3, with 7 bases aligning to TRBD1. Trimming cost V 0 bases and J 3 bases; bases outside gene matches: 2. Germline assignment: CDR1 SGHTA and CDR2 FQGNSA. This CDR3 is 15 amino acids long. CDR3 in amino acids: CASSLADRVGNTIYF. CDR3 nucleotide sequence: TGTGCCAGCAGCTTAGCAGACAGGGTTGGAAACACCATATATTTT.

The chain carries TRBV13 and TRBJ1-5, with 9 nucleotides matching TRBD1. The V and J ends lost 0 bases and 7 bases, in that order; junction bases with no gene match: 4. Germline CDR1 reads PRHDT; CDR2 reads FYEKMQ (reference sequence). CDR3 length: 15 residues. The CDR3 coding sequence is TGTGCCAGCAGCTTAGGGACAGGGGGGGGACAGCCCCAGCATTTT. Its translation: CASSLGTGGGQPQHF.

This clone is a singleton in its sample. The chain has TRBV6-5 and TRBJ1-1, with 8 bases lining up with TRBD1. Per the germline V gene, CDR1 is MNHEY and CDR2 is SVGAGI. CDR3 length: 14 residues. The junction had 7 bases not matched to a gene; V was cut back by 6 bases and J by 4 bases. CDR3 bases: TGTGCCAGCAGCCCTGGACAGGGTGGCACTGAAGCTTTCTTT. As protein: CASSPGQGGTEAFF.

This chain joins TRBV6-5 and TRBJ2-5; 11 bases line up with TRBD1. The CDR3 is made up of 16 amino acids. Trimming took 1 base from V and 5 from J; bases not matched to a gene: 6. Germline loops: CDR1 MNHEY, CDR2 SVGAGI. CDR3: CASSYYWTGGQETQYF. Written as DNA, the CDR3 is TGTGCCAGCAGTTACTACTGGACAGGGGGCCAGGAGACCCAGTACTTC.

The chain recombines TRBV7-8 with TRBJ2-1; 7 positions agree with TRBD2. CDR1 is SGHVS, CDR2 FQNEAQ, per germline. V was clipped by 3 bases and J by 4 bases; unmatched bases: 6. This CDR3 comprises 15 residues. CDR3 residues: CASSFGRGDYNEQFF. CDR3 in DNA: TGTGCCAGCAGCTTCGGCCGGGGGGATTACAATGAGCAGTTCTTC.

The chain uses TRBV10-2 and TRBJ1-5; unclear D gene. V shed 7 bases and J shed 0 bases, with 10 bases lying between them. The CDR3 has 14 residues. The germline V gene encodes CDR1 WSHSY and CDR2 SAAADI. CDR3 amino acids: CASNTGDSNQPQHF. For the CDR3, the DNA is TGCGCCAGCAATACCGGGGATAGCAATCAGCCCCAGCATTTT.

V is TRBV10-3 and J is TRBJ2-2; no reliable D call. The CDR3 consists of 12 residues. V lost 8 bases to trimming and J lost 7 bases, with 11 bases between them. Germline CDR1 reads ENHRY; CDR2 reads SYGVKD. The CDR3 DNA is TGTGCCATCGGCTGGAGTGGCGGGGAGCTGTTTTTT. It codes for CAIGWSGGELFF.

The J gene is TRBJ2-7, the V gene TRBV7-2; 10 bases are a match to TRBD2. Germline V CDR1 and CDR2: SGHTA, FQGNSA. J lost 7 bases, V lost 1 base, and 13 bases had no gene match. CDR3 length: 17 amino acids. CDR3 DNA sequence: TGTGCCAGCAGCTTAGAGGGCGGAGCGGGGGGGCCGGGGGAGCAGTACTTC. Protein product: CASSLEGGAGGPGEQYF.

V and J are TRBV5-4 and TRBJ2-3; TRBD2 agrees at 7 bases. Germline lookup yields CDR1 SGHNT and CDR2 YYREEE (reference sequence). J lost 2 bases, V lost 4 bases, and 7 bases had no gene match. The CDR3 totals 15 residues. CDR3 loop: CASSGETSPTDTQYF. Written as DNA, the CDR3 is TGTGCCAGCAGCGGCGAGACTAGCCCCACAGATACGCAGTATTTT.

The rearrangement uses TRBV29-1 and TRBJ2-3; maybe TRBD1 (5 bases). In germline, CDR1 is SQVTM, CDR2 ANQGSEA. The CDR3 spans 13 residues. V shed 5 bases and J shed 5 bases, with 14 bases lying between them. The CDR3 reads CSVRGRAIDTQYF. The CDR3, as DNA: TGCAGCGTTAGAGGCAGGGCAATAGATACGCAGTATTTT.

This clone was observed once. The gene calls are TRBV6-1 and TRBJ2-5; possibly TRBD2 for D (5 bases). Trimming stripped 6 bases from V and 0 bases from J, with 11 bases between. The CDR3 is made up of 14 amino acids. CDR1 is MNHNS, CDR2 SASEGT, per germline. In nucleotides, the CDR3 is TGTGCCAGCAGCCCAGACTACAACCAAGAGACCCAGTACTTC. This codes for CASSPDYNQETQYF.

The rearrangement links TRBV10-3 to TRBJ2-5, with 11 nucleotides matching TRBD2. Germline values: CDR1 ENHRY, CDR2 SYGVKD. V shed 6 bases, J shed 2 bases, and the junction held 5 bases outside the gene matches. This CDR3 region has 15 residues. The CDR3 DNA reads TGTGCCATCAGGGCGGGACTAGCGGATCAAGAGACCCAGTACTTC. It yields the protein CAIRAGLADQETQYF.

CDR3 bases: TGCGCCAGCAGCTTGGAGGGCAGGGCTAATGAAAAACTGTTTTTT. Protein: CASSLEGRANEKLFF. The J gene is TRBJ1-4, the V gene TRBV5-1; weak D call: TRBD1 (5 bases). CDR3 length equals 15 residues. The germline V and J ends were trimmed by 0 bases and 3 bases, with 9 bases remaining between them. The germline gives CDR1 SGHRS, CDR2 YFSETQ.

The chain has TRBV5-1 and TRBJ2-7, with TRBD2 as a possible D gene (5 bases). CDR1 SGHRS and CDR2 YFSETQ come from the germline V gene. Trimming pared 5 bases from V and 0 bases from J, leaving 12 bases between. This CDR3 spans 14 amino acids. The CDR3 region is CASSGGRSSYEQYF. The CDR3 nucleotides are TGCGCCAGCAGTGGAGGAAGAAGCTCCTACGAGCAGTACTTC.

The CDR3 DNA sequence: TGTGCCAGCAGCTTGGCAGTACAAGAGACCCAGTACTTC. Translation: CASSLAVQETQYF. This rearrangement joins TRBV7-2 to TRBJ2-5; no clear D. Per germline, CDR1 SGHTA and CDR2 FQGNSA. Trimming removed 3 bases from V and 2 bases from J, with 7 bases in between. This CDR3 is built from 13 residues.

This clone was detected once. The J gene is TRBJ1-5, the V gene TRBV6-1, with D perhaps matching TRBD1 (5 bases). The CDR3 loop spans 15 amino acids. V dropped 1 base and J dropped 5 bases, with 12 bases sitting between them. Looked up from germline, CDR1 is MNHNS and CDR2 is SASEGT. In DNA, the CDR3 is TGTGCCAGCAGTGAAGGGCAGGGTTGGGATCAGCCCCAGCATTTT. Encoded protein: CASSEGQGWDQPQHF.

The rearrangement joins TRBV6-5 to TRBJ2-7, with D perhaps matching TRBD2 (6 bases). Looked up from germline, CDR1 is MNHEY and CDR2 is SVGAGI. V lost 0 bases, J lost 3 bases, and 12 bases lay in between. The CDR3 contains 15 residues. CDR3 residues: CASSYSGTPNYEQYF. Here the CDR3 DNA reads TGTGCCAGCAGTTACTCCGGGACTCCAAACTACGAGCAGTACTTC.

The chain uses TRBV6-6 and TRBJ2-5; 11 nucleotides line up with TRBD1. The J segment lost 0 bases and the V segment lost 7 bases, leaving 7 bases of the junction unmatched. This CDR3 comprises 16 residues. Germline loops: CDR1 MNHNY, CDR2 SVGAGI (reference sequence). In DNA form, the CDR3 reads TGTGCCAGCAATGGACAGGGGGCGGTTTACCAAGAGACCCAGTACTTC. It yields the protein CASNGQGAVYQETQYF.